The next 6 T cell receptor beta chains were all read from a single sample in a study of blood T cell repertoires in COVID-19. The method was immunoSEQ multiplex PCR; TCRdb's version includes in-frame clones alone and lacks a portion of them. The repertoire consists of around 200,000 clones, with about 87% occurring once and the leading ten covering 2.5% to 3%. Material for sequencing was PBMCs or T cells enriched from blood (not recorded which). These receptors were obtained from a woman aged 30 to 39 who had recovered from COVID-19.

The genes are TRBV12-3 or TRBV12-4 and TRBJ1-4; a possible D gene is TRBD1 (5 bases). The ends were cut back, 1 base at V and 8 bases at J, with 8 bases in the middle. The CDR3 runs to 13 residues. As DNA, the CDR3 is TGTGCCAGCAGTTTAGGGACACTCGAAAAACTGTTTTTT. This sequence encodes CASSLGTLEKLFF.

V is TRBV7-9 and J is TRBJ2-1; 9 bases fit TRBD1. CDR1 and CDR2 from the germline V gene are SEHNR and FQNEAQ (reference sequence). Trimming took 5 bases from V and 2 from J; bases not matched to a gene: 4. The CDR3 loop spans 15 amino acids. The CDR3 sequence: CASSLQGAPYNEQFF. As DNA, the CDR3 is TGTGCCAGCAGCCTACAGGGGGCCCCCTACAATGAGCAGTTCTTC.

V is TRBV4-3 and J is TRBJ2-7; D unresolved. Germline assignment: CDR1 LGHNA and CDR2 YSLEER. Trimming stripped 3 bases from V and 0 bases from J, with 6 bases between. CDR3 length equals 13 residues. The CDR3 nucleotides are TGCGCCAGCAGCCAGGGCTTCTCCTACGAGCAGTACTTC. Protein sequence: CASSQGFSYEQYF.

This sequence joins TRBV19 and TRBJ1-1, with no clear D. Trimming removed 8 bases at V and 11 bases at J, with 15 bases between. CDR1 LNHDA and CDR2 SQIVND come from the germline V gene (reference sequence). This CDR3 has 11 amino acids. CDR3 amino acids: CASGSGVGAFF. The CDR3, as DNA: TGTGCCAGTGGCAGCGGAGTAGGGGCTTTCTTT.

The rearrangement links TRBV5-1 to TRBJ2-1, with 11 bases that match TRBD2. Germline CDR1 SGHRS, CDR2 YFSETQ. V shed 2 bases and J 8 bases; nucleotides not matched to a gene: 12. The CDR3 spans 17 residues. The DNA of the CDR3 is TGCGCCAGCAGCTTCAATCTAGCGGGGGGCCTCAAGGATGAGCAGTTCTTC. This sequence encodes CASSFNLAGGLKDEQFF. The full variable domain, rest sourced from reference TRBV5-1 and TRBJ2-1, is KAGVTQTPRYLIKTRGQQVTLSCSPISGHRSVSWYQQTPGQGLQFLFEYFSETQRNKGNFPGRFSGRQFSNSRSEMNVSTLELGDSALYLCASSFNLAGGLKDEQFFGPGTRLTVL.

The genes are TRBV7-3 and TRBJ2-5; 8 bases are a match to TRBD2. CDR3 length equals 13 residues. J lost 2 bases, V lost 5 bases, and 1 base had no gene match. CDR1 and CDR2 (germline): SGHTA, FQGTGA. The CDR3 protein is CASSRGGQETQYF. CDR3 coding DNA: TGTGCCAGCAGCCGGGGGGGACAAGAGACCCAGTACTTC.